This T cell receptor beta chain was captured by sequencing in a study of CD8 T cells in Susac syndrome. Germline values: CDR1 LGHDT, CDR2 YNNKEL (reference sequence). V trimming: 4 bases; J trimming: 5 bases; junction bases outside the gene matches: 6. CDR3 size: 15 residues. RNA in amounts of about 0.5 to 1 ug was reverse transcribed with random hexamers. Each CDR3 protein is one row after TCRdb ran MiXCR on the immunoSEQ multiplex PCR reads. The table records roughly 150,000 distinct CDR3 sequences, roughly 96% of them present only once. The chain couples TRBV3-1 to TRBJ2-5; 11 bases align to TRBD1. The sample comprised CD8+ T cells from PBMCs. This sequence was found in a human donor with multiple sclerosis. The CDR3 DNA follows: TGTGCCAGCAGCCCTGGGACAGGGGGACTGGAGACCCAGTACTTC. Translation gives CASSPGTGGLETQYF.